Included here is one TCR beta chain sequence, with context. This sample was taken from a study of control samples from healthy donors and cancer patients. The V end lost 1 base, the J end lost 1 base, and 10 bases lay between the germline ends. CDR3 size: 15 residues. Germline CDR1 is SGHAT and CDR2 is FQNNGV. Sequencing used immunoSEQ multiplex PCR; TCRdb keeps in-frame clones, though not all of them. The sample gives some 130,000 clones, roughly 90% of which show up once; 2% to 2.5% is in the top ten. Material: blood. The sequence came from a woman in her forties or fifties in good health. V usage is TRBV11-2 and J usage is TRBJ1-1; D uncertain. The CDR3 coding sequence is TGTGCCAGCAGCTTAGGTCGGGGAACGAACACTGAAGCTTTCTTT. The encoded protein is CASSLGRGTNTEAFF.